This record concerns one T cell receptor beta chain sequence. This entry comes from a study of blood T cell repertoires in COVID-19. As for the study in general: Samples of COVID-19 (acute and convalescent) were obtained from the United States, Italy and Spain. T cells, B-cell-depleted T cells, or PBMCs provided the cDNA or gDNA that served as material.

In the source study's methods: Reference gene primer amplification gave estimated nucleated cell counts. Sequencing used immunoSEQ multiplex PCR; TCRdb keeps in-frame clones, though not all of them. The V and J calls and clone size are taken from that table; D and trimming were inferred from the DNA. The data contain over 350,000 clones, 80% to 90% of them singletons. In germline, CDR1 is SNHLY, CDR2 FYNNEI. V shed 2 bases, J shed 0 bases, and the junction held 2 bases outside the gene matches. The CDR3 covers 15 residues. The specimen was peripheral blood. The clonotype comes from a woman in her thirties with acute or convalescent COVID-19. The rearrangement uses TRBV2 and TRBJ1-1, with 8 bases lining up with TRBD1. DNA for the CDR3: TGTGCCAGCAGTGAAATGACAGGGGTGAACACTGAAGCTTTCTTT. Protein sequence: CASSEMTGVNTEAFF.